These T cell receptor beta chains were read from a single sample in a study of T cells in Graves' hyperthyroidism and ophthalmopathy. TCRdb used MiXCR to reprocess the multiplex PCR reads, holding one entry per CDR3 protein. The sample has about 380,000 distinct CDR3 sequences; approximately 17% are singletons. The sequenced sample was blood. The receptor source for this set is a young man with Graves' ophthalmopathy. CDR3s include the opening cysteine and the closing phenylalanine or tryptophan. A D gene is named only where the DNA matches it firmly. Not all rows give a size; the values are once, few, many and, for expanded clones, a class.

DNA: TGCGCCAGCAGCCGCCAGGACGGGGGGCTCTACAATGAGCAGTTCTTC; CDR3: CASSRQDGGLYNEQFF; size: NA; D: NA; V: TRBV4-1; J: TRBJ2-1
DNA: TGTGCCAGCAGCTTTACCCCAGGAGAGACCCAGTACTTC; CDR3: CASSFTPGETQYF; size: few; D: NA; V: TRBV7-3; J: TRBJ2-5
DNA: TGTGCCAGCAGCGTCTCCACAGCGTACGAGCAGTACTTC; CDR3: CASSVSTAYEQYF; size: NA; D: NA; V: TRBV9; J: TRBJ2-7
DNA: TGTGCCAGCGGGATTCCAGGGGGCACGACTGAAGCTTTCTTT; CDR3: CASGIPGGTTEAFF; size: many; D: TRBD1; V: TRBV28; J: TRBJ1-1
DNA: TGTGCCAGTAGTGTCGCAGGGGATTTCTATGGCTACACCTTC; CDR3: CASSVAGDFYGYTF; size: few; D: NA; V: TRBV19; J: TRBJ1-2
DNA: TGTGCCAGCAGCCACAGGGGAAGGAACGGCGAGCAGTACTTC; CDR3: CASSHRGRNGEQYF; size: many; D: NA; V: TRBV3-1; J: TRBJ2-7
DNA: TGTGCCACCAGTGATTTACAAACTAGCGGGGGGACTAAAGATACGCAGTATTTT; CDR3: CATSDLQTSGGTKDTQYF; size: few; D: TRBD2; V: TRBV24-1; J: TRBJ2-3
DNA: TGTGCCAGCAGTCCCCCAGGGCAGTCCTACGAGCAGTACTTC; CDR3: CASSPPGQSYEQYF; size: many; D: NA; V: TRBV18; J: TRBJ2-7
DNA: TGCGCCAGCAGCTTTATCCCCAGGGTAGCTGAAGCTTTCTTT; CDR3: CASSFIPRVAEAFF; size: many; D: NA; V: TRBV5-1; J: TRBJ1-1
DNA: TGTGCCAGCAGTGTGGACAGCAACACTGAAGCTTTCTTT; CDR3: CASSVDSNTEAFF; size: many; D: NA; V: TRBV2; J: TRBJ1-1
DNA: TGCGCCAGCAGCCTGGACAGTTACCCAACTAATGAAAAACTGTTTTTT; CDR3: CASSLDSYPTNEKLFF; size: many; D: NA; V: TRBV5-1; J: TRBJ1-4
DNA: TGTGCCAGCAGCCCACAGGGGATGGTCACAGATACGCAGTATTTT; CDR3: CASSPQGMVTDTQYF; size: many; D: TRBD1; V: TRBV28; J: TRBJ2-3
DNA: TGCAGCGCGTTGGGCCACAGGGCCCAAGAGACCCAGTACTTC; CDR3: CSALGHRAQETQYF; size: NA; D: NA; V: TRBV29-1; J: TRBJ2-5
DNA: TGTGCCAGCAGCTTCACAGAGAACACTGAAGCTTTCTTT; CDR3: CASSFTENTEAFF; size: many; D: NA; V: TRBV12-3/TRBV12-4; J: TRBJ1-1
DNA: TGTGCCAGCAGTCCGGGGGTTTATGGCTACACCTTC; CDR3: CASSPGVYGYTF; size: many; D: NA; V: TRBV18; J: TRBJ1-2
DNA: TGTGCCAGCAGTCTGACACATAGCACAGATACGCAGTATTTT; CDR3: CASSLTHSTDTQYF; size: NA; D: NA; V: TRBV7-3; J: TRBJ2-3
DNA: TGTGCCAGCAGTGAAGGGGTAGCGGGCGGATACGAGCAGTACTTC; CDR3: CASSEGVAGGYEQYF; size: NA; D: TRBD2; V: TRBV2; J: TRBJ2-7
DNA: TGTGCCAACAGCTTAGACCGATACAATGAGCAGTTCTTC; CDR3: CANSLDRYNEQFF; size: NA; D: NA; V: TRBV7-7; J: TRBJ2-1
DNA: TGTGCCAGCAGTGGACCCGAAAACACTGAAGCTTTCTTT; CDR3: CASSGPENTEAFF; size: NA; D: NA; V: TRBV11-2; J: TRBJ1-1
DNA: TGTGCCAGCAGCTTAGATTTTAAAGAGACCCAGTACTTC; CDR3: CASSLDFKETQYF; size: NA; D: NA; V: TRBV7-2; J: TRBJ2-5
DNA: TGTGCCAGTAGTATAACGGGACGAGAAATCTATGGCTACACCTTC; CDR3: CASSITGREIYGYTF; size: many; D: NA; V: TRBV19; J: TRBJ1-2
DNA: TGTGCCAGCAGAACTACAGGGGTCTCTGAGACCCAGTACTTC; CDR3: CASRTTGVSETQYF; size: many; D: TRBD1; V: TRBV12-3/TRBV12-4; J: TRBJ2-5
DNA: TGTGCCAGCTCCCCACGGACCTTTTACAATGAGCAGTTCTTC; CDR3: CASSPRTFYNEQFF; size: NA; D: NA; V: TRBV18; J: TRBJ2-1
DNA: TGCGCCAGCAGCCTGCAGGACAGGGGGAGGACTGAAGCTTTCTTT; CDR3: CASSLQDRGRTEAFF; size: many; D: TRBD1; V: TRBV5-1; J: TRBJ1-1
DNA: TGTGCCAGCAGCCAAGGACTAGCGGGGGGGCCAGAGACCCAGTACTTC; CDR3: CASSQGLAGGPETQYF; size: many; D: TRBD2; V: TRBV3-1; J: TRBJ2-5
DNA: TGCAGTGCTAGCAGGGACGGACACTACACCTTC; CDR3: CSASRDGHYTF; size: many; D: NA; V: TRBV20-1; J: TRBJ1-2
DNA: TGTGCCAGCAGTCCCGGGACAGGGGCTGAGCAGTTCTTC; CDR3: CASSPGTGAEQFF; size: few; D: TRBD1; V: TRBV6-1; J: TRBJ2-1
DNA: TGTGCCACCAGTGGTAGGACCGCTCTAACCCGAGTCGCCGATACGCAGTATTTT; CDR3: CATSGRTALTRVADTQYF; size: NA; D: NA; V: TRBV24-1; J: TRBJ2-3
DNA: TGCAGCATTTACCCCGGGACTAGCGGTAACAATGAGCAGTTCTTC; CDR3: CSIYPGTSGNNEQFF; size: many; D: TRBD2; V: TRBV29-1; J: TRBJ2-1
DNA: TGTGCCAGCTCACCACCGAGGGGTAGCGGGAGGTACAATGAGCAGTTCTTC; CDR3: CASSPPRGSGRYNEQFF; size: NA; D: TRBD2; V: TRBV18; J: TRBJ2-1
DNA: TGTGCCAGCAGCTTAAGCAGCGGCTCCTACGAGCAGTACTTC; CDR3: CASSLSSGSYEQYF; size: many; D: NA; V: TRBV7-3; J: TRBJ2-7
DNA: TGTGCCAGCAGTGACAGGGGTTCTGATCAGCCCCAGCATTTT; CDR3: CASSDRGSDQPQHF; size: NA; D: NA; V: TRBV6-1; J: TRBJ1-5
DNA: TGTGCCAGCAGTTTGGCAAGGGATAATGAAAAACTGTTTTTT; CDR3: CASSLARDNEKLFF; size: many; D: NA; V: TRBV12-3/TRBV12-4; J: TRBJ1-4